This entry lists 26 T cell receptor beta chains sequenced from one sample in a study of shared clonotypes between healthy human individuals. Sequenced by immunoSEQ multiplex PCR; TCRdb stores in-frame clones only, minus some. Altogether 600,000 to 700,000 clones are present, about 80% being singletons, with the ten largest covering roughly 2%. What was sequenced was memory CD4+ T cells sorted from blood. This sample's subset: CD45RA-negative fraction. The receptors originated from a woman aged 25 to 39 in good health.

This sequence joins TRBV7-9 and TRBJ2-2; D call uncertain. Germline V gene data show CDR1 as SEHNR and CDR2 as FQNEAQ (reference sequence). CDR3 length: 14 amino acids. V gave up 6 bases and J gave up 4 bases, with 12 bases separating them. The CDR3 region is CASRWRAVTGELFF. DNA of the CDR3: TGTGCCAGCAGGTGGCGAGCAGTCACCGGGGAGCTGTTTTTT.

This clone occurred a few times. This chain connects TRBV19 to TRBJ2-2, with 9 bases fitting TRBD2. V was clipped by 5 bases and J by 5 bases; unmatched bases: 3. The length of the CDR3 is 14 residues. The germline V gene has CDR1 LNHDA and CDR2 SQIVND (reference sequence). In nucleotides, the CDR3 is TGTGCCAGTAGTGTGACTAGCGGAACCGGGGAGCTGTTTTTT. Translated: CASSVTSGTGELFF.

This clone was observed a single time. V is TRBV19 and J is TRBJ2-3; D remains unclear. Between the trimmed V and J ends, which lost 0 bases and 0 bases, there was a span of 7 bases. Germline values: CDR1 LNHDA, CDR2 SQIVND (reference sequence). The CDR3 spans 15 residues. CDR3 nucleotides: TGTGCCAGTAGTATAGATGGCGGTAGCACAGATACGCAGTATTTT. This encodes CASSIDGGSTDTQYF.

This clone appeared many times. The chain combines TRBV19 with TRBJ2-7; TRBD2 is a possible D gene (5 bases). The CDR3 is 14 amino acids. Trimming stripped 2 bases from V and 4 bases from J, with 12 bases between. CDR1 and CDR2 from the germline V gene are LNHDA and SQIVND (reference sequence). The CDR3 DNA reads TGTGCCAGTAGTATAATCGGAGGTGGTTACGAGCAGTACTTC. Translating it yields CASSIIGGGYEQYF.

This clone was counted once. At the DNA level, this CDR3 is encoded by other sequences in the same sample as well. The chain couples TRBV20-1 to TRBJ2-7, with D perhaps TRBD2 (5 bases). Trimming took off 6 bases at V and 3 bases at J, with 9 bases between the two ends. Germline values: CDR1 DFQATT, CDR2 SNEGSKA (reference sequence). The CDR3 has 11 amino acids. As DNA, the CDR3 is TGCAGTGCCCCTCGGGACTACGAGCAGTACTTC. It yields the protein CSAPRDYEQYF.

This clone was seen only a few times. Additional DNA sequences in this sample encode the identical CDR3. The CDR3 DNA follows: TGTGCCAGCAGTCCCACCTTGAACACTGAAGCTTTCTTT. The encoded protein is CASSPTLNTEAFF. This rearrangement joins TRBV6-1 to TRBJ1-1; D remains ambiguous. CDR3 size: 13 residues. The ends were cut back, 5 bases at V and 0 bases at J, with 7 bases in the middle. Germline CDR1 is MNHNS and CDR2 is SASEGT.

CDR3 region: CASTKPHPDGYNEQFF. CDR3 coding DNA: TGTGCCAGCACCAAACCCCACCCGGACGGATACAATGAGCAGTTCTTC. The V and J genes are TRBV28 and TRBJ2-1; D unclear. V was trimmed by 7 bases and J by 4 bases, leaving 20 bases between them. The germline CDR1 and CDR2 sequences are MDHEN and SYDVKM. The CDR3 length is 16 residues.

This clone was counted a single time. The rearrangement uses TRBV6-5 and TRBJ2-7; a weak D match, TRBD2 (5 bases). V was clipped by 0 bases and J by 0 bases, with 6 bases between them. CDR1 is MNHEY and CDR2 is SVGAGI in the germline V gene. This CDR3 is built from 14 residues. CDR3 in amino acids: CASSYSRDSYEQYF. Here the CDR3 DNA reads TGTGCCAGCAGTTACTCCCGGGACTCCTACGAGCAGTACTTC.

CDR3 residues: CASSFGGGEETQYF. The CDR3 nucleotides are TGCGCCAGCAGCTTCGGAGGGGGCGAGGAGACCCAGTACTTC. The chain employs TRBV5-1 and TRBJ2-5, with a tentative D call TRBD1 (7 bases). The CDR3 extends over 14 amino acids. Per the germline V gene, CDR1 is SGHRS and CDR2 is YFSETQ. V was trimmed by 2 bases and J by 5 bases, leaving 13 bases between them.

This clone was seen more than once but under ten times. V usage is TRBV5-1 and J usage is TRBJ2-2; tentative D call: TRBD1 (7 bases). The V end was cut by 3 bases, the J end by 4 bases, with 13 bases between. The CDR3 contains 15 residues. CDR1 SGHRS and CDR2 YFSETQ come from the germline V gene. CDR3 in amino acids: CASSSQGGSTGELFF. In nucleotides, the CDR3 is TGCGCCAGCAGCTCCCAGGGGGGTAGCACCGGGGAGCTGTTTTTT.

The gene calls are TRBV7-9 and TRBJ2-1; 7 bases are a match to TRBD2. The CDR3 is 17 residues long. The V segment lost 6 bases and the J segment 4 bases; nucleotides outside the gene matches: 15. Germline CDR1 reads SEHNR; CDR2 reads FQNEAQ (reference sequence). CDR3 sequence (DNA): TGTGCCAGCAGTCCGGGAGGAGGCGGGAGCAATTACAATGAGCAGTTCTTC. This codes for CASSPGGGGSNYNEQFF.

As DNA, the CDR3 is TGTGCCAGCAGCCCTCAACTAGCGGGAGGGGCAGATACGCAGTATTTT. This encodes CASSPQLAGGADTQYF. The chain recombines TRBV7-3 with TRBJ2-3, with 13 bases fitting TRBD2. The germline V gene has CDR1 SGHTA and CDR2 FQGTGA. Trimming cost V 5 bases and J 4 bases; bases outside gene matches: 6. The CDR3 has 16 amino acids.

DNA of the CDR3: TGTGCCAGTAGGGGACAGGGGGTTACCGGGGAGCTGTTTTTT. Residues: CASRGQGVTGELFF. The rearrangement uses TRBV2 and TRBJ2-2; 11 nucleotides align to TRBD1. Germline CDR1 and CDR2: SNHLY and FYNNEI. This CDR3 is built from 14 residues. The junction had 5 bases not matched to a gene; V was cut back by 9 bases and J by 5 bases.

The V gene is TRBV6-1, the J gene TRBJ2-7; no clear D gene. Trimming removed 6 bases at V and 2 bases at J, with 11 bases between. This CDR3 has 13 residues. CDR1 is MNHNS, CDR2 SASEGT, per germline. CDR3 nucleotide sequence: TGTGCCAGCAGGGTCGAAGGAGCCTACGAGCAGTACTTC. It yields the protein CASRVEGAYEQYF.

This clone was observed once. The gene calls are TRBV27 and TRBJ2-2, with 13 bases fitting TRBD2. This CDR3 is built from 18 residues. Unmatched junction bases numbered 8, after V lost 3 bases and J lost 4 bases. CDR1 MNHEY and CDR2 SMNVEV come from the germline V gene (reference sequence). As DNA, the CDR3 is TGTGCCAGCAGTTTCCGACTAGCGGGAGGCCCCCCCACCGGGGAGCTGTTTTTT. It encodes CASSFRLAGGPPTGELFF.

This clone was seen ten or more times. V and J are TRBV29-1 and TRBJ1-2; maybe TRBD1 (5 bases). Germline V lookup: CDR1 SQVTM, CDR2 ANQGSEA. This CDR3 comprises 12 residues. The V end was cut by 4 bases, the J end by 8 bases, with 14 bases between. The CDR3 DNA is TGCAGCGTTGTGGGGGTGGGAGGCGGCTACACCTTC. As protein: CSVVGVGGGYTF. Complete variable domain (other parts from reference TRBV29-1 and TRBJ1-2): SAVISQKPSRDICQRGTSLTIQCQVDSQVTMMFWYRQQPGQSLTLIATANQGSEATYESGFVIDKFPISRPNLTFSTLTVSNMSPEDSSIYLCSVVGVGGGYTFGSGTRLTVV.

This clone was observed a few times. The chain employs TRBV5-4 and TRBJ1-4; D gene uncertain. This CDR3 has 13 amino acids. The germline gives CDR1 SGHNT, CDR2 YYREEE (reference sequence). V lost 3 bases and J 0 bases, leaving 3 bases between the germline ends. The CDR3 loop reads CASSYATNEKLFF. CDR3 coding DNA: TGTGCCAGCAGCTATGCAACTAATGAAAAACTGTTTTTT.

The V gene is TRBV7-8, the J gene TRBJ1-5, with TRBD1 identical over 9 bases. The V and J ends lost 4 bases and 6 bases, in that order; junction bases with no gene match: 16. Per the germline V gene, CDR1 is SGHVS and CDR2 is FQNEAQ. The CDR3 length is 18 residues. The CDR3 nucleotides are TGTGCCAGCAGCTCGGCGGGGACAGGGACCACATGGGGTCAGCCCCAGCATTTT. Amino acids: CASSSAGTGTTWGQPQHF.

In regard to this clone: A much larger clone lies a single base off, so this may be a read error. The gene calls are TRBV5-1 and TRBJ1-5; 10 nucleotides agree with TRBD1. Germline V CDR1 and CDR2: SGHRS, YFSETQ. This CDR3 has 17 amino acids. The CDR3 region has the DNA TGCGCCAACAGCCCCGGACCGGGACAGGGGTTTAATCAGCCCCAGCATTTT. It is translated as CANSPGPGQGFNQPQHF.

This rearrangement joins TRBV9 to TRBJ2-5; no firm D call. The CDR3 covers 12 residues. Germline V CDR1 and CDR2: SGDLS, YYNGEE. With 4 bases removed from V and 4 bases from J, the gap between germline ends came to 8 bases. The CDR3 is CASSNSGETQYF. DNA of the CDR3: TGTGCCAGCAGCAACTCCGGAGAGACCCAGTACTTC. The whole variable domain, remainder taken from reference TRBV9 and TRBJ2-5, is DSGVTQTPKHLITATGQRVTLRCSPRSGDLSVYWYQQSLDQGLQFLIQYYNGEERAKGNILERFSAQQFPDLHSELNLSSLELGDSALYFCASSNSGETQYFGPGTRLLVL.

J is TRBJ1-1 and V is TRBV5-5; TRBD1 agrees at 7 bases. CDR1 is SGHKS and CDR2 is YYEKEE in the germline V gene (reference sequence). V lost 4 bases, J lost 1 base, and 7 bases stayed unmatched. The CDR3 totals 15 residues. The CDR3 loop reads CASSIFDRANTEAFF. CDR3 in DNA: TGTGCCAGCAGCATATTCGACAGGGCGAACACTGAAGCTTTCTTT. The variable domain in full, completed from reference TRBV5-5 and TRBJ1-1, reads DAGVTQSPTHLIKTRGQQVTLRCSPISGHKSVSWYQQVLGQGPQFIFQYYEKEERGRGNFPDRFSARQFPNYSSELNVNALLLGDSALYLCASSIFDRANTEAFFGQGTRLTVV.

The V and J genes are TRBV28 and TRBJ2-3; no reliable D call. V lost 4 bases, J lost 5 bases, and 4 bases lay in between. This CDR3 comprises 11 residues. The V gene's germline CDR1 is MDHEN and CDR2 SYDVKM. In DNA form, the CDR3 reads TGTGCCAGCAGTTCCAAAGATACGCAGTATTTT. It translates to CASSSKDTQYF.

This chain connects TRBV19 to TRBJ1-1, with D uncertain. Trimming left V 9 bases short and J 4 bases short, with 15 bases between. This CDR3 region has 13 residues. CDR1 LNHDA and CDR2 SQIVND come from the germline V gene (reference sequence). The DNA for the CDR3 is TGTGCCAGCAACCTGATAGGAATCACTGAAGCTTTCTTT. Translated: CASNLIGITEAFF.

This clone was picked up a small number of times. The same CDR3 can be traced to other DNA sequences in this sample. V and J are TRBV25-1 and TRBJ2-5; possible D gene TRBD2, 6 bases. The J call may be wrong; the DNA end is better matched by TRBJ2-7. This CDR3 has 12 residues. Germline V gives CDR1 MGHDK, CDR2 SYGVNS. The CDR3 DNA follows: TGTGCCAGCAGTCGGGGGAGCTACGAGCAGTACTTC. Protein: CASSRGSYEQYF.

This sequence joins TRBV7-9 and TRBJ1-1; a weak D match, TRBD1 (5 bases). The V end was cut by 6 bases, the J end by 6 bases, with 11 bases between. The CDR3 is 12 residues long. Germline V lookup: CDR1 SEHNR, CDR2 FQNEAQ (reference sequence). The chain's CDR3 is CASRLAGAEAFF. The CDR3 DNA follows: TGTGCCAGCAGACTAGCGGGGGCTGAAGCTTTCTTT.

J is TRBJ2-1 and V is TRBV28; the D call may be TRBD1 or TRBD2 (5 bases each). With 5 bases removed from V and 8 bases from J, the gap between germline ends came to 10 bases. CDR1 is MDHEN, CDR2 SYDVKM, per germline. This CDR3 is 12 amino acids long. The CDR3 region is CASSPRGDEQFF. CDR3 bases: TGTGCCAGCAGTCCGCGAGGGGATGAGCAGTTCTTC.